The clone carrying this TCR beta chain was recorded a few times. V lost 5 bases and J 0 bases, leaving 13 bases between the germline ends. In germline, CDR1 is MNHEY, CDR2 SMNVEV (reference sequence). The length of the CDR3 is 15 residues. The data originate from a study of control samples from healthy donors and cancer patients. Sequenced by immunoSEQ multiplex PCR; TCRdb stores in-frame clones only, minus some. The table lists more than 85,000 clones, around nine tenths of them singletons. The chain employs TRBV27 and TRBJ1-2, with D tentatively TRBD1 (5 bases). The material sequenced was blood. The sequence was obtained from a woman aged 45-60 years in good health. CDR3 sequence: CASSLGGVPNYGYTF. The DNA of the CDR3 is TGTGCCAGCAGTCTAGGAGGGGTTCCTAACTATGGCTACACCTTC.